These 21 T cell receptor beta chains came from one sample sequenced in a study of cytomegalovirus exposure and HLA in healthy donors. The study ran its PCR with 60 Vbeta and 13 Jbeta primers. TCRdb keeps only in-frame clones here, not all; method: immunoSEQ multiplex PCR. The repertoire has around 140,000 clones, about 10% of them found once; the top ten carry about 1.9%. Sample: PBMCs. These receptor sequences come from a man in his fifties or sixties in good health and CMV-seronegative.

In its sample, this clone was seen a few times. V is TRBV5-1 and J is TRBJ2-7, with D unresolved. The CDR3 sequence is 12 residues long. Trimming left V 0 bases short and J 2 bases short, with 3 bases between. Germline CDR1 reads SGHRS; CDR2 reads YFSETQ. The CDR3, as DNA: TGCGCCAGCAGCTTGGACACCTACGAGCAGTACTTC. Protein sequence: CASSLDTYEQYF.

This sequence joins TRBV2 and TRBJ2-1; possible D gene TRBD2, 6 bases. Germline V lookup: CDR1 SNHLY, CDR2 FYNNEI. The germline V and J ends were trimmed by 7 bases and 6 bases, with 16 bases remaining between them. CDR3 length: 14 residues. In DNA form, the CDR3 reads TGTGCCAGCATCAGGGCCTACGGGGGCAATGAGCAGTTCTTC. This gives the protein CASIRAYGGNEQFF.

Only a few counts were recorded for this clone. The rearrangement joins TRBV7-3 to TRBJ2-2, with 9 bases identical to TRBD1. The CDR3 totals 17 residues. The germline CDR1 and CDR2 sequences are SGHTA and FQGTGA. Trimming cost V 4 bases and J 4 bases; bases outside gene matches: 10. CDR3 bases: TGTGCCAGCAGCTCACCCGGACAGGGGCAGGGCACCGGGGAGCTGTTTTTT. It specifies CASSSPGQGQGTGELFF.

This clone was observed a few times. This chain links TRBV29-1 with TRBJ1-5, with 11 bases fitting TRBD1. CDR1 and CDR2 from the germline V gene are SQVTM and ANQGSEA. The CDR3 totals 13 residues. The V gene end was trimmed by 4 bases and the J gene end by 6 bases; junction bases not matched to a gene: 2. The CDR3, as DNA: TGCAGCGTTGGGACAGGGGGCGGTCAGCCCCAGCATTTT. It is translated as CSVGTGGGQPQHF. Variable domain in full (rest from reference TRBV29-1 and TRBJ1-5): SAVISQKPSRDICQRGTSLTIQCQVDSQVTMMFWYRQQPGQSLTLIATANQGSEATYESGFVIDKFPISRPNLTFSTLTVSNMSPEDSSIYLCSVGTGGGQPQHFGDGTRLSIL.

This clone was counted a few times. CDR3 DNA: TGTGCCAGCAGCGCAGGTGAGCGGGGGCAATACGAGCAGTACGTC. Its translation: CASSAGERGQYEQYV. The gene calls are TRBV9 and TRBJ2-7; TRBD2 aligns across 8 bases. CDR1 and CDR2 (germline): SGDLS, YYNGEE. Trimming cost V 3 bases and J 4 bases; bases outside gene matches: 9. This CDR3 is built from 15 residues.

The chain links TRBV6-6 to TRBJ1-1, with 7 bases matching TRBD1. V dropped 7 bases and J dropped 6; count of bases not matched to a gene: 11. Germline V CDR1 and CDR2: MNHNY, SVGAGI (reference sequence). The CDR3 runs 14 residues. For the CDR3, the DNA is TGTGCCAGCAACGGACAGGTTTCCGTTCCTGAAGCTTTCTTT. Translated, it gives CASNGQVSVPEAFF.

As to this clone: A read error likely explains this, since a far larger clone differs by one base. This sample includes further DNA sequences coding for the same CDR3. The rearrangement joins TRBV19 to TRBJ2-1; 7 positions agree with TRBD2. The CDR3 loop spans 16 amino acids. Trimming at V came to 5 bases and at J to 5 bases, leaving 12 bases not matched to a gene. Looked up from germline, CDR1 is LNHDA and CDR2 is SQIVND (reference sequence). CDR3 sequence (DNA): TGTGCCAGTAGTCCCTCGCCGGGAGGCGAGAACAATGAGCAGTTCTTC. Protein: CASSPSPGGENNEQFF.

CDR3: CASSYGAYYSGYTF. Here the CDR3 DNA reads TGTGCCAGCAGTTACGGTGCGTACTACTCTGGCTACACCTTC. The V call is TRBV6-5, the J call TRBJ1-2; D is undetermined. Germline CDR1 MNHEY, CDR2 SVGAGI. This CDR3 is 14 amino acids long. V shed 2 bases and J shed 7 bases, with 14 bases lying between them.

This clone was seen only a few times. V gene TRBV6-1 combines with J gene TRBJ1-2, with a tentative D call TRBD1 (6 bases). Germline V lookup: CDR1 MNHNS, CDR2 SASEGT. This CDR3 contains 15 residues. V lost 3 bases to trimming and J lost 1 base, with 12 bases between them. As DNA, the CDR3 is TGTGCCAGCAGTGAGAGGGGGTTAAGTAACTATGGCTACACCTTC. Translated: CASSERGLSNYGYTF.

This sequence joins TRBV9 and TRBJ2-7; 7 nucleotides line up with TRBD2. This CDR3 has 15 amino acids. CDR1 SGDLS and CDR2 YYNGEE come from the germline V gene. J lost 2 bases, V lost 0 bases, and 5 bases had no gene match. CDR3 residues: CASSVEGLPAYEQYF. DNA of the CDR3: TGTGCCAGCAGCGTAGAGGGACTACCGGCCTACGAGCAGTACTTC.

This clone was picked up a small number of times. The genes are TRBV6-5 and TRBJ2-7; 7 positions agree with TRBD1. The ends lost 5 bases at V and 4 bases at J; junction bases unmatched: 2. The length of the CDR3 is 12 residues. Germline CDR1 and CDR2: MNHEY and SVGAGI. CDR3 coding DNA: TGTGCCAGCAGTCCCAGGGGGTACGAGCAGTACTTC. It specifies CASSPRGYEQYF.

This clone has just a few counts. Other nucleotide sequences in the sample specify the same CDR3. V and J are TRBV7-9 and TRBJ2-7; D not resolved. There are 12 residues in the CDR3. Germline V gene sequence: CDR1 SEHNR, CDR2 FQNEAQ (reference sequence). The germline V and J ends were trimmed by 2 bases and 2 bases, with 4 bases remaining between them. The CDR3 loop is CASSLTAYEQYF. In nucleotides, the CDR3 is TGTGCCAGCAGCTTAACAGCCTACGAGCAGTACTTC. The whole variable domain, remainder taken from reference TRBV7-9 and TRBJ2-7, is DTGVSQNPRHKITKRGQNVTFRCDPISEHNRLYWYRQTLGQGPEFLTYFQNEAQLEKSRLLSDRFSAERPKGSFSTLEIQRTEQGDSAMYLCASSLTAYEQYFGPGTRLTVT.

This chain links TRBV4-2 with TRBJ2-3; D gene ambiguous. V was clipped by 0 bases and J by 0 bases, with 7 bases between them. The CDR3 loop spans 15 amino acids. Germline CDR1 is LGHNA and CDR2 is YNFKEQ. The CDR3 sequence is CASSQDKASTDTQYF. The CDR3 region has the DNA TGTGCCAGCAGCCAAGATAAAGCGAGCACAGATACGCAGTATTTT.

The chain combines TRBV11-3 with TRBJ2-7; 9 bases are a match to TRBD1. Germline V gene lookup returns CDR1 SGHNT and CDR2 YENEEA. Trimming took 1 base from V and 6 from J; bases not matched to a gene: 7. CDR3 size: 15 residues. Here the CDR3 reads CASSLGAGQGGEQYF. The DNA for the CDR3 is TGTGCCAGCAGCTTAGGGGCGGGACAGGGTGGCGAGCAGTACTTC. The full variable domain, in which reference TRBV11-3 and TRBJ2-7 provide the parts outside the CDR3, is EAGVVQSPRYKIIEKKQPVAFWCNPISGHNTLYWYLQNLGQGPELLIRYENEEAVDDSQLPKDRFSAERLKGVDSTLKIQPAELGDSAVYLCASSLGAGQGGEQYFGPGTRLTVT.

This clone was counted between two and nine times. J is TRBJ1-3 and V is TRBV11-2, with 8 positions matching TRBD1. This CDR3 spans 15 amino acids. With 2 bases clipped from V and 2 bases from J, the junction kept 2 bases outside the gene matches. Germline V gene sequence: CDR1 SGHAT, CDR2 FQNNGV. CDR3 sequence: CASSLRQGPGNTIYF. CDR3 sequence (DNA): TGTGCCAGCAGCTTAAGACAGGGGCCTGGAAACACCATATATTTT.

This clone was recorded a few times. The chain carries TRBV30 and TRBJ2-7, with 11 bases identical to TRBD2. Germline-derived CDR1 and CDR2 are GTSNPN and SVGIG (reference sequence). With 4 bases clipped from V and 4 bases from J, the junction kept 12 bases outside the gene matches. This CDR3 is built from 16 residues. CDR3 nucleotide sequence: TGTGCCTGGAACCGAGGTAGCGGGAGGGCCCGGTACGAGCAGTACTTC. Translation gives CAWNRGSGRARYEQYF.

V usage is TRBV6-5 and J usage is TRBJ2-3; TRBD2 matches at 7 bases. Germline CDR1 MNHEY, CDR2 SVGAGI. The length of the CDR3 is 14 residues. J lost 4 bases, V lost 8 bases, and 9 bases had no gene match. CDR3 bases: TGTGCCAGCCTCCCTCCGGGAGGTGCAGATACGCAGTATTTT. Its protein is CASLPPGGADTQYF.

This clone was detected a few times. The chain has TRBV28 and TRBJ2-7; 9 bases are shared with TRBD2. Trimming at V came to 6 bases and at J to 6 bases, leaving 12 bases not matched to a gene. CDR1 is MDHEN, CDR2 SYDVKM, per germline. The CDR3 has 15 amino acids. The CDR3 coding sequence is TGTGCCAGCAGATACTCTAGCGGGAAGTTAGGCGAGCAGTACTTC. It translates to CASRYSSGKLGEQYF.

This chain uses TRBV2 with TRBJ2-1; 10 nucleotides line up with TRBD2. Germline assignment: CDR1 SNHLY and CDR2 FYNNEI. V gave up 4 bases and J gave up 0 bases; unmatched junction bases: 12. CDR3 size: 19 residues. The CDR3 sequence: CASSGRWLAGASSYNEQFF. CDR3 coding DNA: TGTGCCAGCAGTGGGCGGTGGCTAGCGGGGGCTAGCTCCTACAATGAGCAGTTCTTC.

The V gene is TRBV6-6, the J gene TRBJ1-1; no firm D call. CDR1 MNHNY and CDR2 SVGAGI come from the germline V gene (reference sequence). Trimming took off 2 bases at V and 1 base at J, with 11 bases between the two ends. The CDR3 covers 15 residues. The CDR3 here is CASSYPGRENTEAFF. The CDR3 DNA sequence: TGTGCCAGCAGTTACCCCGGACGGGAGAACACTGAAGCTTTCTTT.

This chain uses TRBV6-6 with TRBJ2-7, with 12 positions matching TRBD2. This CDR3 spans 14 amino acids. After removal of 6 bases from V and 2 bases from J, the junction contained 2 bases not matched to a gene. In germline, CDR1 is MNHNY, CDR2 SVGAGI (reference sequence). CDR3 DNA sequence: TGTGCCAGCAGATCTAGCGGGAGGGCCTACGAGCAGTACTTC. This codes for CASRSSGRAYEQYF.